The present T cell receptor beta chain was sequenced within a study of blood T cell repertoires in COVID-19. Study-wide background: The United States, Italy and Spain provided the acute and convalescent COVID-19 samples. Sources were T cells, B-cell-depleted T cells, or PBMCs; the material itself was cDNA or gDNA.

In the original analysis: Researchers report that nucleated cell counts were estimated from reference gene primer amplification. The table came from immunoSEQ multiplex PCR; TCRdb's copy has only in-frame clones and leaves some out. V, J and clone size are those of that table, while D and trimming were read from the DNA. This sample yields a few hundred thousand clones, of which around 90% are seen a single time; roughly 1.2% belongs to the top ten. Germline CDR1 MNHEY, CDR2 SVGAGI. CDR3 size: 14 residues. After removal of 9 bases from V and 3 bases from J, the junction contained 6 bases not matched to a gene.

This sequence joins TRBV6-5 and TRBJ2-1; TRBD1 matches at 9 bases. This clonotype was sampled from a middle-aged man with acute or convalescent COVID-19. The sample taken for sequencing was peripheral blood. The CDR3 nucleotides are TGTGCCAGTATGCAGGGACAGGGCTACAATGAGCAGTTCTTC. The encoded protein is CASMQGQGYNEQFF.